Listed below are T cell receptor beta chains from one sample, sequenced in a study of T cell changes during pregnancy in multiple sclerosis. Method: immunoSEQ multiplex PCR; TCRdb's copy keeps in-frame clones and lacks some. This repertoire shows roughly 84,000 clones, about 94% found once; its top ten account for around 1.4%. This specimen consisted of peripheral blood, obtained in the third trimester of pregnancy. Every receptor here comes from a female donor in good health, enrolled as a control in a pregnancy study. The CDR3 runs from the conserved cysteine through the conserved F or W. Fields, in order: D gene, J gene, clone size, V gene, CDR3 DNA, CDR3 protein. D genes are given only for firm matches. Some rows mark clone size as missing; the rest say once, few, many or name a class of expanded clone.

>TRBD2|TRBJ2-7|.|TRBV7-9
TGTGCCAGCAGCTTTACTAGCGGGAGCGGATTTCTCGCAGCCTACGAGCAGTACTTC
CASSFTSGSGFLAAYEQYF
>TRBD2|TRBJ2-7|.|TRBV5-1
TGCGCCAGCTCTGAGTCGGGGACTACAACCTACGAGCAGTACTTC
CASSESGTTTYEQYF
>TRBD2|TRBJ2-2|.|TRBV5-1
TGCGCCAGCAGCTTGGTAGCGGCTAGCGGGAACACCGGGGAGCTGTTTTTT
CASSLVAASGNTGELFF
>.|TRBJ1-3|.|TRBV9
TGTGCCAGCAGCGTAGGGGGCGTACAGAACACCATATATTTT
CASSVGGVQNTIYF
>.|TRBJ2-1|.|TRBV18
TGTGCCAGCTCTGGGCTTGGGGCCCACACCTCCAATGAGCAGTTCTTC
CASSGLGAHTSNEQFF
>TRBD1|TRBJ1-4|.|TRBV28
TGTGCCAGCAGTTTAAGGCCAGGGGGAGAAAAACTGTTTTTT
CASSLRPGGEKLFF
>.|TRBJ2-7|.|TRBV5-1
TGCGCCAGCAGCTTGGAATCGGGGGTCTACGAGCAGTACTTC
CASSLESGVYEQYF
>TRBD2|TRBJ2-1|.|TRBV13
TGTGCCAGCAGCTTAGGAGGGAGGGCGCAGTTCTTC
CASSLGGRAQFF
>TRBD2|TRBJ2-1|.|TRBV29-1
TGCAGCGTTGATGTGGAGACTAGCGTTTTTTCCTACAATGAGCAGTTCTTC
CSVDVETSVFSYNEQFF
>.|TRBJ1-5|.|TRBV27
TGTGCCAGCAGTTCCAGGGGTTTAGGGAATCAGCCCCAGCATTTT
CASSSRGLGNQPQHF
>.|TRBJ1-3|.|TRBV5-1
TGCGCCAGCAGCCCCCTTATGGCGGGTGGAAACACCATATATTTT
CASSPLMAGGNTIYF
>.|TRBJ1-5|once|TRBV5-6
TGTGCCAGCAGCACGGGACTCCATCAGCCCCAGCATTTT
CASSTGLHQPQHF
>.|TRBJ1-5|.|TRBV15
TGTGCCACCAGCATATCAGGGACACCTTATAGCAATCAGCCCCAGCATTTT
CATSISGTPYSNQPQHF
>.|TRBJ1-2|.|TRBV5-1
TGCGCCAGCAGCTCGGGACAACCCAACTATGGCTACACCTTC
CASSSGQPNYGYTF
>TRBD2|TRBJ2-7|.|TRBV28
TGTGCCAGCAGTTCCGATATTAGCGGGGGGGCCTTGGAGCAGTACTTC
CASSSDISGGALEQYF
>TRBD1|TRBJ2-1|.|TRBV5-4
TGTGCCAGCAGCTCTGCCGGGACAGGGCACTACAATGAGCAGTTCTTC
CASSSAGTGHYNEQFF
>TRBD1|TRBJ2-7|.|TRBV27
TGTGCCAGCAGGCTCCGGGACAGAGCCTACGAGCAGTACTTC
CASRLRDRAYEQYF
>TRBD1|TRBJ1-4|.|TRBV6-1
TGTGCCAGCCACACCGGGACAGGGGGCAGTGAAAAACTGTTTTTT
CASHTGTGGSEKLFF
>.|TRBJ2-6|.|TRBV29-1
TGCAGCGTTGGGGTGGGCATTGGGTTTTCTGGGGCCAACGTCCTGACTTTC
CSVGVGIGFSGANVLTF
>.|TRBJ2-3|.|TRBV19
TGTGCCAGTAGTCCGAGGGGGACCGCTAGCACAGATACGCAGTATTTT
CASSPRGTASTDTQYF
>TRBD1|TRBJ2-7|.|TRBV28
TGTGCCAGCAGTTTCCCAGGGGGCTCCTACGAGCAGTACTTC
CASSFPGGSYEQYF
>TRBD1|TRBJ1-3|.|TRBV6-6
TGTGCCAGCAGTTACTCAGGGGGCGCATGGATGAACACCATATATTTT
CASSYSGGAWMNTIYF
>.|TRBJ1-1|.|TRBV7-2
TGTGCCAGCAGCTTAGAGTCGGGTGGATGGGCTTTCTTT
CASSLESGGWAFF
>.|TRBJ1-1|.|TRBV19
TGTGCCAGTAGTACTTCAGGGATCGGGACTGAAGCTTTCTTT
CASSTSGIGTEAFF
>TRBD1|TRBJ1-1|.|TRBV5-5
TGTGCCAGCAGCCCGGGGACAGGCGAAGCTTTCTTT
CASSPGTGEAFF
>.|TRBJ2-1|.|TRBV28
TGTGCCAGCAGTTCGAGACGGAGCTCCTACAATGAGCAGTTCTTC
CASSSRRSSYNEQFF
>.|TRBJ2-7|.|TRBV7-2
TGTGCCAGCAGCTTCCCGTCCGGGACTGCCAATTCCTACGAGCAGTACTTC
CASSFPSGTANSYEQYF
>TRBD1|TRBJ1-4|.|TRBV6-1
TGTGCCAGCAGATCGGACAGGGGGATTGAAAAACTGTTTTTT
CASRSDRGIEKLFF
>TRBD1|TRBJ1-5|.|TRBV6-6
TGTGCCAGCAAGGGACAGGGGGTAAATCAGCCCCAGCATTTT
CASKGQGVNQPQHF
>.|TRBJ2-1|.|TRBV28
TGTGCCAGCAGGCGCCGGGATCCCTCCTACAATGAGCAGTTCTTC
CASRRRDPSYNEQFF
>TRBD1|TRBJ1-1|.|TRBV7-6
TGTGCCAGCAGCTTAGATCCACAGGGGGCGCGCACTGAAGCTTTCTTT
CASSLDPQGARTEAFF
>TRBD1|TRBJ1-5|.|TRBV5-5
TGTGCCAGCAGCTACTCGGACAGGGTGGTCAATCAGCCCCAGCATTTT
CASSYSDRVVNQPQHF
>.|TRBJ1-3|.|TRBV10-3
TGTGCCATCAGCCAGACAGGCTTCTCTGGAAACACCATATATTTT
CAISQTGFSGNTIYF
>TRBD1|TRBJ1-2|.|TRBV19
TGTGCCAGTAGTAACAGGGGGCCAGCTAACTATGGCTACACCTTC
CASSNRGPANYGYTF
>TRBD2|TRBJ2-7|.|TRBV27
TGTGCCAGCAGTACAACCGGGACTAGCGGCTACGAGCAGTACTTC
CASSTTGTSGYEQYF
>.|TRBJ1-4|few|TRBV10-3
TGTGCCATCAGTGACGGGGGGCGCAGGGCTAATGAAAAACTGTTTTTT
CAISDGGRRANEKLFF
>TRBD1|TRBJ2-4|.|TRBV5-6
TGTGCCAGCAGCCCTCGACAGGGTACGGGAAACATTCAGTACTTC
CASSPRQGTGNIQYF
>.|TRBJ2-7|.|TRBV19
TGTGCCGTCGGTCCTAACTACGAGCAGTACTTC
CAVGPNYEQYF
>.|TRBJ1-1|.|TRBV11-3
TGTGCCAGCAGCTTAGGTGGGACTTCGGTCACTGAAGCTTTCTTT
CASSLGGTSVTEAFF
>TRBD1|TRBJ1-6|.|TRBV6-1
TGTGCCAGCACGGTCAGGGGGTTAGGTAATTCACCCCTCCACTTT
CASTVRGLGNSPLHF
>.|TRBJ1-2|.|TRBV6-5
TGTGCCAGCAGTCTACTAAGATATTATGGCTACACCTTC
CASSLLRYYGYTF
>.|TRBJ2-7|.|TRBV19
TGTGCCAGTAGTATTTATTTTCGGTCGGAGACCTACGAGCAGTACTTC
CASSIYFRSETYEQYF
>TRBD2|TRBJ2-1|.|TRBV18
TGTGCCAGCTCACGAACCGGGACTAGCGTTGGTGAGCAGTTCTTC
CASSRTGTSVGEQFF
>.|TRBJ1-1|many|TRBV9
TGTGCCAGCAGCGTAGGGGGGCAGACTGAAGCTTTCTTT
CASSVGGQTEAFF
>TRBD2|TRBJ2-2|.|TRBV5-4
TGTGCCAGCAGTTCCGGGACTAGCGGGAGAAACACCGGCGAGCTGTTTTTT
CASSSGTSGRNTGELFF
>TRBD1|TRBJ1-1|.|TRBV5-1
TGCGCCAAAACAGGGGGCAGAGGGAGCACTGAAGCTTTCTTT
CAKTGGRGSTEAFF
>.|TRBJ2-1|.|TRBV19
TGTGCCAGTAGTATAGCGCCAACGACAGCCGTCTCCTACAATGAGCAGTTCTTC
CASSIAPTTAVSYNEQFF
>TRBD2|TRBJ2-7|.|TRBV30
TGTGCCTCCGAGCGGGAGGGTTCCTACGAGCAGTACTTC
CASEREGSYEQYF
>TRBD1|TRBJ2-7|.|TRBV9
TGTGCCAGCAGCGTAGGGTTGCCGGACAGGGGCTACGAGCAGTACTTC
CASSVGLPDRGYEQYF
>.|TRBJ2-1|.|TRBV5-1
TGCGCCAGCAGCCCCGCCGGACAGCTCTACAATGAGCAGTTCTTC
CASSPAGQLYNEQFF
>.|TRBJ2-7|.|TRBV7-6
TGTGCCAGCAGCTTAGCGGCAGCGCCTGGTTACGAGCAGTACTTC
CASSLAAAPGYEQYF
>TRBD2|TRBJ2-7|.|TRBV28
TGTGCCAGCAGTTTTGTAGCGGGAAAGTACGAGCAGTACTTC
CASSFVAGKYEQYF
>TRBD1|TRBJ1-5|.|TRBV5-6
TGTGCCAGCAGCGGACAGGGAGGCAATCAGCCCCAGCATTTT
CASSGQGGNQPQHF
>TRBD1|TRBJ2-5|.|TRBV27
TGTGCCAGCGGACAGAGACAGGGATCGGCCCAGTACTTC
CASGQRQGSAQYF